The 3 T cell receptor beta chains below were found in one sample sequenced in a study of OX40 agonist ivuxolimab in advanced cancers. TCRdb keeps only in-frame clones here, not all; method: immunoSEQ multiplex PCR. The table shows 70,000 to 80,000 clones, with 75% to 90% occurring only once. The specimen comprised CD4+ or CD8+ T cells sorted from blood, sampled in a trial of the OX40 agonist ivuxolimab. Receptors were obtained from an adult with an advanced solid tumor such as melanoma, head and neck, liver or kidney cancer.

The rearrangement links TRBV30 to TRBJ2-7; no firm D call. The V gene's germline CDR1 is GTSNPN and CDR2 SVGIG (reference sequence). CDR3 length: 12 residues. Trimming left V 4 bases short and J 9 bases short, with 16 bases between. CDR3 bases: TGTGCCTGGACGGACCTCTCCTTAGGGCAGTACTTC. Its protein product is CAWTDLSLGQYF.

This chain uses TRBV5-6 with TRBJ2-2; 10 nucleotides match TRBD1. The CDR3 length is 14 residues. The V gene end was trimmed by 4 bases and the J gene end by 5 bases; junction bases not matched to a gene: 2. CDR1 is SGHDT, CDR2 YYEEEE, per germline. The CDR3 DNA reads TGTGCCAGCAGCGGGGGACAGGGGACCGGGGAGCTGTTTTTT. Its translation is CASSGGQGTGELFF.

The chain recombines TRBV9 with TRBJ2-7, with 13 bases lining up with TRBD2. This CDR3 is built from 16 residues. Unmatched junction bases numbered 6, after V lost 3 bases and J lost 3 bases. The germline gives CDR1 SGDLS, CDR2 YYNGEE. The CDR3 DNA reads TGTGCCAGCAGCGGCGGACTAGCGGGAGCCCTCTACGAGCAGTACTTC. Its translation: CASSGGLAGALYEQYF.